The source of this T cell receptor beta chain is a study of blood T cell repertoires in COVID-19. Study in general: Samples came from the United States, Italy and Spain, spanning acute and convalescent COVID-19.

CDR3 length: 18 amino acids. From germline, CDR1 is KGHSH and CDR2 LQKENI. Trimming removed 3 bases from V and 0 bases from J; junction bases left unmatched: 7. The repertoire was sequenced with immunoSEQ multiplex PCR; TCRdb's copy has only in-frame clones and lacks some. The sample records about 250,000 clones, 65% to 90% being singletons. The TCR comes from a woman in her fifties or sixties with acute COVID-19. V usage is TRBV18 and J usage is TRBJ1-6; 8 bases fit TRBD1. Material for sequencing was PBMCs or T cells enriched from blood (not recorded which). The CDR3: CASSPVSGGGSYNSPLHF. For the CDR3, the DNA is TGTGCCAGCTCACCGGTTTCAGGGGGCGGCTCCTATAATTCACCCCTCCACTTT.